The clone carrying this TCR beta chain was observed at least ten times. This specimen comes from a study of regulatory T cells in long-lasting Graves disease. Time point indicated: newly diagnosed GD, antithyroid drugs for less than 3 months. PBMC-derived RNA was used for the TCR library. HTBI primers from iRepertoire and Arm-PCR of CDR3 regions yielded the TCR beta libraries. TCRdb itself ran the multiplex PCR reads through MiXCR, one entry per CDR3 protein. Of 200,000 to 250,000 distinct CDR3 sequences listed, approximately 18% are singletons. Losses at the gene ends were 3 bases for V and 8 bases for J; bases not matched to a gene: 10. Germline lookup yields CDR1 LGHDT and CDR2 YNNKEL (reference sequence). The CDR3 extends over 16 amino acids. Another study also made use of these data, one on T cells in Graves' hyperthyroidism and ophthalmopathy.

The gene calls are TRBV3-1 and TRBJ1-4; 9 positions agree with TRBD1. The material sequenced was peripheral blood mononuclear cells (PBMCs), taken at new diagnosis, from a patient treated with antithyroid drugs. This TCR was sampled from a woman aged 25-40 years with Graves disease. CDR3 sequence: CASSHLPGQGREKLFF. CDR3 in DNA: TGTGCCAGCAGCCACCTGCCGGGACAGGGTCGAGAAAAACTGTTTTTT.